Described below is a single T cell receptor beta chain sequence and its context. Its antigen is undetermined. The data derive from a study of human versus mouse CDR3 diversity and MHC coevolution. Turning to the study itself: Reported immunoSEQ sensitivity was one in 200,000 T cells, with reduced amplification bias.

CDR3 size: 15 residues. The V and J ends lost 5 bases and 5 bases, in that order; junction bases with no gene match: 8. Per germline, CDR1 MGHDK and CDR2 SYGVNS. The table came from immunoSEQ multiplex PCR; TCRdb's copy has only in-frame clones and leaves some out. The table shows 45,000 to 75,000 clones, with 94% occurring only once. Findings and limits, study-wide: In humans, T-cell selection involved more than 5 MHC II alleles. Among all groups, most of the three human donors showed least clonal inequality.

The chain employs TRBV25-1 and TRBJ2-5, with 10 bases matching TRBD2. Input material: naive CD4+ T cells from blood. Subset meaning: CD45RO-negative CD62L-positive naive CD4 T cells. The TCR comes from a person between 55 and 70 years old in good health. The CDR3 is CASSTSSGRVETQYF. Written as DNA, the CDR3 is TGTGCCAGCAGTACCTCTAGCGGGAGAGTGGAGACCCAGTACTTC.